This is a list of T cell receptor beta chains from one sample in a study of STAT5B mutations in CD4+ large granular lymphocyte leukemia. This table comes from immunoSEQ multiplex PCR, and its TCRdb copy is limited to in-frame clones, with some not included. The sample gives about 38,000 clones, almost 85% of which show up once; around 1.2% is in the top ten. Sequenced: CD4+ T cells from blood buffy coats. These receptor sequences come from a human donor in good health. Both conserved end residues are part of each CDR3. Each record gives: D gene, V gene, J gene, clone size, CDR3 protein, CDR3 DNA. A D gene is named only where the DNA matches it firmly. Some rows mark clone size as missing; the rest say once, few, many or name a class of expanded clone.

d_gene: NA
v_gene: TRBV20-1
j_gene: TRBJ2-5
abundance: NA
CDR3aa: CSATQETQYF
CDR3nt: TGCAGTGCAACCCAAGAGACCCAGTACTTC

d_gene: NA
v_gene: TRBV19
j_gene: TRBJ2-1
abundance: once
CDR3aa: CASSISRAREQFF
CDR3nt: TGTGCCAGTAGTATCTCGAGGGCGCGGGAGCAGTTCTTC

d_gene: NA
v_gene: TRBV5-1
j_gene: TRBJ1-2
abundance: NA
CDR3aa: CASSLGKFYGYTF
CDR3nt: TGTGCCAGCAGCTTGGGGAAGTTCTATGGCTACACCTTC

d_gene: TRBD2
v_gene: TRBV7-2
j_gene: TRBJ2-7
abundance: NA
CDR3aa: CASSLVSGRRSYEQYF
CDR3nt: TGTGCCAGCAGCTTAGTTAGCGGGAGACGCTCCTACGAGCAGTACTTC

d_gene: TRBD2
v_gene: TRBV6-5
j_gene: TRBJ2-4
abundance: few
CDR3aa: CASSYSIAGGKNIQYF
CDR3nt: TGTGCCAGCAGTTACTCGATCGCGGGGGGCAAAAACATTCAGTACTTC

d_gene: NA
v_gene: TRBV5-6
j_gene: TRBJ1-2
abundance: NA
CDR3aa: CASSLGKFYGYTF
CDR3nt: TGTGCCAGCAGCTTGGGGAAGTTCTATGGCTACACCTTC

d_gene: TRBD1
v_gene: TRBV5-8
j_gene: TRBJ2-7
abundance: NA
CDR3aa: CASSFGTGDYEQYF
CDR3nt: TGTGCCAGCAGCTTCGGGACAGGGGACTACGAGCAGTACTTC

d_gene: NA
v_gene: TRBV28
j_gene: TRBJ2-4
abundance: NA
CDR3aa: CASSLGENIQYF
CDR3nt: TGTGCCAGCAGTCTCGGTGAAAACATTCAGTACTTC

d_gene: NA
v_gene: TRBV7-3
j_gene: TRBJ2-3
abundance: NA
CDR3aa: CASSLGLDLDTQYF
CDR3nt: TGTGCCAGCAGCTTGGGTCTAGATTTAGATACGCAGTATTTT

d_gene: NA
v_gene: TRBV29-1
j_gene: TRBJ1-5
abundance: once
CDR3aa: CSVEDRVGQPQHF
CDR3nt: TGCAGCGTTGAAGACAGGGTCGGGCAGCCCCAGCATTTT

d_gene: TRBD1
v_gene: TRBV5-1
j_gene: TRBJ2-6
abundance: NA
CDR3aa: CASSLGGQGASGANVLTF
CDR3nt: TGCGCCAGCAGCTTGGGGGGACAGGGGGCGTCAGGGGCCAACGTCCTGACTTTC

d_gene: TRBD2
v_gene: TRBV5-6
j_gene: TRBJ2-2
abundance: NA
CDR3aa: CASSMRGEWDTGELFF
CDR3nt: TGTGCCAGCAGCATGCGGGGGGAGTGGGACACCGGGGAGCTGTTTTTT

d_gene: NA
v_gene: TRBV15
j_gene: TRBJ1-4
abundance: NA
CDR3aa: CATSSQTVGVEKLFF
CDR3nt: TGTGCCACCAGCTCCCAGACAGTGGGAGTTGAAAAACTGTTTTTT

d_gene: TRBD1
v_gene: TRBV7-9
j_gene: TRBJ2-5
abundance: NA
CDR3aa: CASSLPPGGGETQYF
CDR3nt: TGTGCCAGCAGCTTACCCCCAGGGGGCGGAGAGACCCAGTACTTC

d_gene: TRBD1
v_gene: TRBV7-9
j_gene: TRBJ2-3
abundance: NA
CDR3aa: CASSQWTGWVDTQYF
CDR3nt: TGTGCCAGCAGCCAGTGGACAGGGTGGGTGGATACGCAGTATTTT

d_gene: NA
v_gene: TRBV30
j_gene: TRBJ1-1
abundance: few
CDR3aa: CAWSVAPMNTEAFF
CDR3nt: TGTGCCTGGAGTGTTGCACCGATGAACACTGAAGCTTTCTTT

d_gene: NA
v_gene: TRBV6-1
j_gene: TRBJ2-5
abundance: NA
CDR3aa: CASSEGSADGETQYF
CDR3nt: TGTGCCAGCAGTGAAGGTAGCGCGGATGGGGAGACCCAGTACTTC

d_gene: NA
v_gene: TRBV11-2
j_gene: TRBJ1-2
abundance: NA
CDR3aa: CASSSTRSAYGYTF
CDR3nt: TGTGCCAGCAGCTCCACAAGGAGCGCCTATGGCTACACCTTC

d_gene: TRBD1
v_gene: TRBV19
j_gene: TRBJ2-3
abundance: NA
CDR3aa: CASSILQGRGGQYF
CDR3nt: TGTGCCAGTAGTATCTTACAGGGGCGAGGAGGTCAGTATTTT

d_gene: NA
v_gene: TRBV7-7
j_gene: TRBJ2-5
abundance: NA
CDR3aa: CASSLALAQETQYF
CDR3nt: TGTGCCAGCAGCTTAGCGCTAGCCCAAGAGACCCAGTACTTC

d_gene: NA
v_gene: TRBV6-5
j_gene: TRBJ2-7
abundance: NA
CDR3aa: CASSYSNFGMRAEQYF
CDR3nt: TGTGCCAGCAGTTACTCGAATTTCGGTATGCGGGCCGAGCAGTACTTC

d_gene: TRBD1
v_gene: TRBV5-1
j_gene: TRBJ2-2
abundance: NA
CDR3aa: CASSPRDSTTGELFF
CDR3nt: TGCGCCAGCAGCCCCCGGGACAGCACCACCGGGGAGCTGTTTTTT

d_gene: TRBD1
v_gene: TRBV30
j_gene: TRBJ1-2
abundance: NA
CDR3aa: CAWSDRGDYGYTF
CDR3nt: TGTGCCTGGTCCGACAGGGGGGACTATGGCTACACCTTC

d_gene: NA
v_gene: TRBV9
j_gene: TRBJ2-1
abundance: NA
CDR3aa: CASSVASERSNNEQFF
CDR3nt: TGTGCCAGCAGCGTAGCTTCCGAACGGTCCAACAATGAGCAGTTCTTC

d_gene: NA
v_gene: TRBV6-6
j_gene: TRBJ2-7
abundance: few
CDR3aa: CASSSLKLGLYEQYF
CDR3nt: TGTGCCAGCAGTTCCTTGAAACTGGGGCTCTACGAGCAGTACTTC

d_gene: NA
v_gene: TRBV18
j_gene: TRBJ1-2
abundance: NA
CDR3aa: CASSPPLRESNYGYTF
CDR3nt: TGTGCCAGCTCACCACCGTTAAGGGAATCCAACTATGGCTACACCTTC

d_gene: TRBD2
v_gene: TRBV5-1
j_gene: TRBJ2-3
abundance: once
CDR3aa: CASSLTTSGRGTDTQYF
CDR3nt: TGCGCCAGCAGCTTGACGACTAGCGGGAGGGGCACAGATACGCAGTATTTT

d_gene: NA
v_gene: TRBV7-2
j_gene: TRBJ1-1
abundance: NA
CDR3aa: CASSLSGRLFMNTEAFF
CDR3nt: TGTGCCAGCAGCTTATCGGGCAGGCTCTTTATGAACACTGAAGCTTTCTTT

d_gene: TRBD2
v_gene: TRBV2
j_gene: TRBJ2-1
abundance: NA
CDR3aa: CASSGGETSAEQFF
CDR3nt: TGTGCCAGCAGTGGGGGGGAGACTAGCGCAGAGCAGTTCTTC

d_gene: NA
v_gene: TRBV28
j_gene: TRBJ1-1
abundance: NA
CDR3aa: CASSLADLTAFF
CDR3nt: TGTGCCAGCAGTTTAGCCGACCTGACTGCTTTCTTT

d_gene: NA
v_gene: TRBV6-5
j_gene: TRBJ2-7
abundance: NA
CDR3aa: CASIGTDYEQYF
CDR3nt: TGTGCCAGCATTGGGACGGACTACGAGCAGTACTTC

d_gene: TRBD2
v_gene: TRBV4-1
j_gene: TRBJ2-5
abundance: NA
CDR3aa: CASSQFGLAGMGETQYF
CDR3nt: TGCGCCAGCAGCCAATTTGGGCTAGCGGGAATGGGGGAGACCCAGTACTTC

d_gene: NA
v_gene: TRBV4-1
j_gene: TRBJ1-6
abundance: NA
CDR3aa: CASSQDVQRNSPLHF
CDR3nt: TGCGCCAGCAGCCAAGACGTACAGAGAAATTCACCCCTCCACTTT

d_gene: NA
v_gene: TRBV2
j_gene: TRBJ2-2
abundance: NA
CDR3aa: CASRVAGGELFF
CDR3nt: TGTGCCAGCAGGGTAGCTGGCGGGGAGCTGTTTTTT

d_gene: NA
v_gene: TRBV7-2
j_gene: TRBJ2-7
abundance: NA
CDR3aa: CASSFTAGSTYEQYF
CDR3nt: TGTGCCAGCAGCTTCACGGCGGGTTCGACCTACGAGCAGTACTTC

d_gene: NA
v_gene: TRBV7-9
j_gene: TRBJ1-4
abundance: NA
CDR3aa: CASSPQRGSFATNEKLFF
CDR3nt: TGTGCCAGCAGCCCACAGAGGGGGTCCTTTGCAACTAATGAAAAACTGTTTTTT

d_gene: NA
v_gene: TRBV14
j_gene: TRBJ1-4
abundance: NA
CDR3aa: CASSQAAQSSLFF
CDR3nt: TGTGCCAGCAGCCAAGCTGCACAGTCTTCACTGTTTTTT

d_gene: NA
v_gene: TRBV27
j_gene: TRBJ1-5
abundance: NA
CDR3aa: CASSLMGDQPQHF
CDR3nt: TGTGCCAGCAGTTTAATGGGGGACCAGCCCCAGCATTTT

d_gene: TRBD2
v_gene: TRBV9
j_gene: TRBJ2-2
abundance: NA
CDR3aa: CASSVELAGFAGELFF
CDR3nt: TGTGCCAGCAGCGTAGAGCTAGCGGGGTTCGCCGGGGAGCTGTTTTTT

d_gene: NA
v_gene: TRBV27
j_gene: TRBJ2-2
abundance: once
CDR3aa: CASSLYGDTGELFF
CDR3nt: TGTGCCAGCAGTTTATATGGAGACACCGGGGAGCTGTTTTTT

d_gene: TRBD1
v_gene: TRBV11-2
j_gene: TRBJ2-7
abundance: NA
CDR3aa: CASSLEIEGQGSEQYF
CDR3nt: TGTGCCAGCAGCTTAGAGATTGAGGGACAGGGGTCCGAGCAGTACTTC

d_gene: NA
v_gene: TRBV11-3
j_gene: TRBJ2-5
abundance: NA
CDR3aa: CASSLGQETQYF
CDR3nt: TGTGCCAGCAGCTTGGGCCAAGAGACCCAGTACTTC

d_gene: NA
v_gene: TRBV28
j_gene: TRBJ1-5
abundance: NA
CDR3aa: CASSGPQLGQPQHF
CDR3nt: TGTGCCAGCAGTGGTCCACAGCTCGGCCAGCCCCAGCATTTT